This T cell receptor (beta chain) was captured in a study of metastatic and nonmetastatic thyroid tumors (dated by TCRdb to the early 2020s). Regarding the complete study: For patients with malignant and with benign thyroid disease, the researchers compared repertoires between peripheral blood samples and tumor or nodule tissue samples.

The method was PCR. Sequencer: Illumina HiSeq 4000. High-throughput sequencing was used to profile the TCR beta-chain CDR3 region of each patient. In the original analysis: The researchers built a classifier to tell apart papillary thyroid cancer patients with distant metastasis, based on CDR3 differences among clinicopathological groups. The Shannon index was used to measure repertoire diversity, and the Morisita-Horn index was used to measure how similar tumor and blood repertoires were. TCRdb reprocessing: public reads trimmed at Q25 with fastp, clones called with MiXCR, in-frame beta chains kept. The V and J calls were not made by the authors but by TCRdb's processing. In this sample the table shows about 20,000 clones, 15% to 19% of which occur a single time. The ten largest clones add up to around 37% of the sample. Study-wide conclusions, independent of this receptor: In both blood and tumor samples, malignant tumors were reported to have significantly higher TCR beta diversity than benign nodules.

In this sample, this clone turned up many times. The clone's antigen remains unknown. The input lacks base qualities; no much larger clone sits a single base away. Based on the germline V gene (reference sequence), the CDR1 and CDR2 sequences are SEHNR and FQNEAQ. The germline ends are 16 bases apart after V is trimmed by 4 bases and J by 4 bases. Measured from the cysteine to the phenylalanine, the CDR3 is 15 residues long. The only DNA kept is the CDR3, 45 bases in frame from the first base. Before undergoing thyroid surgery, none of the patients had been given any kind of treatment. Using T-cell receptor beta sequencing, the study looked back at clinical samples from patients collected from about 2011 to 2019.

The specimen was blood. This TCR was recovered from a female donor with papillary thyroid cancer or a benign thyroid nodule (not recorded which). Some clones in this sample may be carry-over from other donors' samples. Recombination connected TRBV7-9 to TRBJ1-1; the D gene is perhaps TRBD1, from 5 matching bases. The CDR3 protein sequence reads: CASSSVVGRGTEAFF. The sequenced DNA: TGTGCCAGCAGCTCAGTTGTGGGGCGGGGCACTGAAGCTTTCTTT.